This T cell receptor beta chain stems from a study of cytomegalovirus exposure and HLA in healthy donors. Only a few counts were recorded for this clone. Its target is unknown. Findings and limits, study-wide: Reports indicated that the classifier achieved high specificity and sensitivity in diagnosing cytomegalovirus status.

The protocol was immunoSEQ multiplex PCR, while the TCRdb copy is restricted to in-frame clones and leaves out a portion. The sample records about 280,000 clones, roughly 85% being singletons. CDR3 size: 12 residues. The germline V gene encodes CDR1 MDHEN and CDR2 SYDVKM. V was cut by 7 bases and J by 8 bases, with 14 bases left in between. The TCR comes from a woman aged 18-29 years in good health and CMV-seronegative. The chain joins TRBV28 to TRBJ1-2, with unresolved D. Sequenced input: PBMCs. The CDR3 region has the DNA TGTGCCAGCAATACTGCAGCGAGCGGCTACACCTTC. This sequence encodes CASNTAASGYTF.